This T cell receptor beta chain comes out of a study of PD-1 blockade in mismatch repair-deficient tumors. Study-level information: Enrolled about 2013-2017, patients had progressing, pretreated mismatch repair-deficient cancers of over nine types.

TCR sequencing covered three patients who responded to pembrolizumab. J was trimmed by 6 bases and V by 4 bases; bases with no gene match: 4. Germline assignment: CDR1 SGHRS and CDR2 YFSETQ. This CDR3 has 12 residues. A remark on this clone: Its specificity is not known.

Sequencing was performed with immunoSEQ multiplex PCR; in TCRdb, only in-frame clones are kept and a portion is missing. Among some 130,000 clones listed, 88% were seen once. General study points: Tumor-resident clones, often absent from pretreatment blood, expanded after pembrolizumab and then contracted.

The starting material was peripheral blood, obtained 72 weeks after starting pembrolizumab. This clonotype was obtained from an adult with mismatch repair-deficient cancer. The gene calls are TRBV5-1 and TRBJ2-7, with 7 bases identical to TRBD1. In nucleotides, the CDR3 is TGCGCCAGCAGCGCCGACAGGGTCGAGCAGTACTTC. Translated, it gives CASSADRVEQYF.